This T cell receptor beta chain was identified during a study of Graves' ophthalmopathy and Graves' hyperthyroidism. As for the study in general: Prior to any treatment, peripheral blood was collected at the time of initial diagnosis.

Using RNA transcripts, the TCR beta CDR3 regions were amplified. RT-PCR in the first round used HTBI primers; a second-round multiplex PCR followed. In TCRdb, the multiplex PCR reads were re-called with MiXCR into one record per CDR3 protein. The sample shows about 240,000 distinct CDR3 sequences, about 47% of them seen only once. The CDR3 is made up of 15 amino acids. The germline V gene encodes CDR1 LNHDA and CDR2 SQIVND (reference sequence). With 7 bases removed from V and 0 bases from J, the gap between germline ends came to 13 bases. Study-wide points: The blood repertoire also included most expanded thyroid clonotypes above 0.001 frequency. Discriminating ophthalmopathy from stable hyperthyroidism, a 13-signature model attained a sensitivity of under 90% and a specificity of approximately 81%.

In its sample, this clonotype was seen many times. The target antigen is unknown. This rearrangement joins TRBV19 to TRBJ1-5; possibly TRBD1 for D (6 bases). This TCR derives from an adult man with Graves' ophthalmopathy. Source material: peripheral blood. The CDR3 sequence is CASNFGTLSNQPQHF. In DNA, the CDR3 is TGTGCCAGTAACTTCGGGACACTTAGCAATCAGCCCCAGCATTTT.